This T cell receptor (beta chain) was identified in a study of T cell responses to AZD1222 COVID-19 vaccine. CDR1 is MNHEY, CDR2 SVGAGI, per germline. V dropped 7 bases and J dropped 0 bases, with 9 bases sitting between them. The CDR3 is made up of 13 amino acids. To note about this clone: What it recognizes is unknown.

Method: immunoSEQ multiplex PCR; TCRdb's copy keeps in-frame clones and lacks some. Of approximately 150,000 clones in the sample, almost 90% were seen once. Study-wide results and limits: Clonal diversity was possibly underestimated, and the donors were mostly white British, with more females.

Sequenced material: peripheral blood, taken 28 days after the second AZD1222 dose. The genes are TRBV6-5 and TRBJ1-1, with unresolved D. This clonotype was obtained from an adult who received the AZD1222 COVID-19 vaccine. The chain's CDR3 is CASNGHLNTEAFF. For the CDR3, the DNA is TGTGCCAGCAACGGGCACTTGAACACTGAAGCTTTCTTT.